The rows below give T cell receptor beta chains drawn from one sample of a study of T cells in localized non-small cell lung cancer. Produced via immunoSEQ multiplex PCR; TCRdb's table is partial and in-frame only. The sample holds tens of thousands of clones, 65% to 85% seen once. The specimen comprised peripheral blood, sampled before any cancer treatment. The receptor set was obtained from a female donor older than 55 with stage I lung adenocarcinoma. The CDR3 runs from the conserved cysteine through the conserved F or W.

CDR3 protein	V gene	J gene
CASSSGPYRNEQFF	TRBV5-1	TRBJ2-1
CASSPDGGRLGYEQYF	TRBV4-1	TRBJ2-7
CASSLTGQGSLNYGYTF	TRBV7-2	TRBJ1-2
CASSYRQGNEKLFF	TRBV5-6	TRBJ1-4
CASSQGWAANEQFF	TRBV4-1	TRBJ2-1
CASNLDSIFNTEAFF	TRBV2	TRBJ1-1
CASSLQSWGMEDGELFF	TRBV7-3	TRBJ2-2
CASSQGTAYEQYF	TRBV14	TRBJ2-7
CASSEGTSGDNEQFF	TRBV2	TRBJ2-1
CASSPGRTELNYGYTF	TRBV11-2	TRBJ1-2
CASRWTDTQYF	TRBV6-5	TRBJ2-3
CASSLLGQTPEAFF	TRBV7-9	TRBJ1-1
CASRTGTGGNEQYF	TRBV6-1	TRBJ2-7
CASSLYGGRGETQYF	TRBV5-8	TRBJ2-5
CATTTGPTDTQYF	TRBV5-1	TRBJ2-3
CASSQGTSIRYF	TRBV7-2	TRBJ2-3
CASSEEGSLPQHF	TRBV6-1	TRBJ1-5
CAITSPQDGGYTF	TRBV10-3	TRBJ1-2
CASSLTSSMPDTQYF	TRBV7-2	TRBJ2-3
CASSPQVWTNTEAFF	TRBV6-5	TRBJ1-1
CASSLADRGGEKLFF	TRBV27	TRBJ1-4
CASSSGLDYNEQFF	TRBV5-4	TRBJ2-1
CASSKIGPAFF	TRBV7-9	TRBJ2-1
CASSLQGTNNSPLHF	TRBV5-1	TRBJ1-6
CASSFLSSYNEQFF	TRBV6-1	TRBJ2-1
CAIRETANTEAFF	TRBV10-3	TRBJ1-1
CAWSHLSAFF	TRBV30	TRBJ1-1
CASSPIQGAGANVLTF	TRBV5-4	TRBJ2-6
CASSFAGEDRDTQYF	TRBV28	TRBJ2-3
CASSLDQGSGNTIYF	TRBV4-1	TRBJ1-3
CASSSYSQLGYEQYF	TRBV4-2	TRBJ2-7
CASSPQGALGYTF	TRBV13	TRBJ1-2
CASSFGGPALETQYF	TRBV28	TRBJ2-5
CASSLDRALNQPQHF	TRBV10-2	TRBJ1-5
CASSVVGGTDTQYF	TRBV9	TRBJ2-3
CASSQPMELYGYTF	TRBV4-1	TRBJ1-2
CASTSTVSGNTIYF	TRBV19	TRBJ1-3
CASSPGTHEKLFF	TRBV18	TRBJ1-4
CASSKLGTGGKAGELFF	TRBV19	TRBJ2-2
CASRPGTSFYEQYF	TRBV27	TRBJ2-7
CASSSVAGPSKNEQFF	TRBV11-2	TRBJ2-1
CSVGQAGGGYTF	TRBV29-1	TRBJ1-2
CASSLEFFTEAFF	TRBV5-1	TRBJ1-1
CAWSRGERGTQYF	TRBV30	TRBJ2-3
CASSLTGGGSYEQYF	TRBV5-6	TRBJ2-7
CASRPRQGAITGELFF	TRBV7-8	TRBJ2-2
CASKDTYSGNTIYF	TRBV6-5	TRBJ1-3
CASSESSGRVNIQYF	TRBV6-1	TRBJ2-4
CASSPTGTSGTYEQYF	TRBV9	TRBJ2-7
CASSRDRDYGYTF	TRBV7-2	TRBJ1-2
CASSPEGGGHEKLFF	TRBV7-9	TRBJ1-4
CASSPRGSSRYEQYF	TRBV18	TRBJ2-7